The 13 T cell receptor beta chains below all came from one sample that was sequenced in a study of blood T cell repertoires in COVID-19. The data were produced by immunoSEQ multiplex PCR, yet TCRdb's version contains in-frame clones alone and is incomplete. The sample consists of 93,000 or so clones, 84% of them appearing once. Source material: peripheral blood. All receptors come from a human donor in a cohort sampled during active COVID-19.

This chain links TRBV5-8 with TRBJ1-2; 10 nucleotides line up with TRBD1. The CDR3 is made up of 14 amino acids. J lost 5 bases, V lost 4 bases, and 5 bases had no gene match. The germline V gene encodes CDR1 SGHTS and CDR2 YDEGEE. The CDR3 DNA sequence: TGTGCCAGCAGCAAAAGGGACAGGGGTTATGGCTACACCTTC. Its translation is CASSKRDRGYGYTF.

This clone was seen a few times. The chain couples TRBV7-8 to TRBJ1-1, with no clear D. The CDR3 runs 14 residues. CDR1 and CDR2 from the germline V gene are SGHVS and FQNEAQ. Trimming took 3 bases from V and 2 from J, leaving 10 bases between them. CDR3 loop: CASSLGRRNTEAFF. In DNA, the CDR3 is TGTGCCAGCAGCTTGGGGAGGCGCAACACTGAAGCTTTCTTT.

The chain combines TRBV12-3 or TRBV12-4 with TRBJ1-3; no reliable D call. CDR3 size: 13 residues. Between the trimmed V and J ends, which lost 7 bases and 0 bases, there was a span of 7 bases. This CDR3 reads CASTRVSGNTIYF. The CDR3 DNA reads TGTGCCAGCACTCGAGTCTCTGGAAACACCATATATTTT.

This chain connects TRBV7-9 to TRBJ2-3; TRBD1 agrees at 9 bases. CDR1 and CDR2 from the germline V gene are SEHNR and FQNEAQ (reference sequence). This CDR3 spans 16 amino acids. V lost 5 bases, J lost 5 bases, and 11 bases stayed unmatched. The CDR3: CASSGTGTGKGDTQYF. CDR3 nucleotides: TGTGCCAGCAGCGGAACCGGGACAGGGAAAGGAGATACGCAGTATTTT.

This chain's CDR3 is CASSLRAGGASPLHF. The DNA for the CDR3 is TGTGCCAGCAGCTTGCGGGCAGGGGGCGCTTCACCCCTCCACTTT. The chain joins TRBV5-4 to TRBJ1-6; 8 positions agree with TRBD1. The CDR3 loop spans 15 amino acids. Trimming at V came to 1 base and at J to 9 bases, leaving 6 bases not matched to a gene. Germline loops: CDR1 SGHNT, CDR2 YYREEE (reference sequence). Based on the CDR3 plus reference TRBV5-4 and TRBJ1-6, the full variable domain is ETGVTQSPTHLIKTRGQQVTLRCSSQSGHNTVSWYQQALGQGPQFIFQYYREEENGRGNFPPRFSGLQFPNYSSELNVNALELDDSALYLCASSLRAGGASPLHFGNGTRLTVT.

V is TRBV6-1 and J is TRBJ2-2; no firm D call. Germline V gene data show CDR1 as MNHNS and CDR2 as SASEGT. CDR3 length: 15 residues. Deletions cut 3 bases from V and 1 base from J, with 9 bases between. CDR3 bases: TGTGCCAGCAGTGAGGCTAGGTGGAACACCGGGGAGCTGTTTTTT. Translation: CASSEARWNTGELFF.

The chain uses TRBV11-2 and TRBJ1-2, with D possibly TRBD1 on 5 matching bases. V was cut by 1 base and J by 0 bases, with 9 bases left in between. This CDR3 contains 15 residues. CDR1 is SGHAT, CDR2 FQNNGV, per germline. CDR3 in DNA: TGTGCCAGCAGCTTAGGGACAAGCTCTAACTATGGCTACACCTTC. Translation: CASSLGTSSNYGYTF.

This clone is a singleton in its sample. The chain joins TRBV28 to TRBJ2-1, with D possibly TRBD2 on 6 matching bases. This CDR3 has 15 amino acids. Trimming left V 7 bases short and J 2 bases short, with 15 bases between. From germline, CDR1 is MDHEN and CDR2 SYDVKM. This CDR3 is CASTLFGGPYNEQFF. The CDR3 region has the DNA TGTGCCAGCACCCTATTCGGGGGTCCCTACAATGAGCAGTTCTTC.

The chain joins TRBV7-6 to TRBJ2-5; 7 bases are shared with TRBD1. The CDR3 spans 15 residues. V was clipped by 7 bases and J by 5 bases; unmatched bases: 13. CDR1 SGHVS and CDR2 FNYEAQ come from the germline V gene. The CDR3: CASTADRARGETQYF. The CDR3 coding sequence is TGTGCCAGCACCGCCGACAGGGCCAGGGGGGAGACCCAGTACTTC.

This chain connects TRBV10-3 to TRBJ2-1, with D tentatively TRBD1 (6 bases). The CDR3 consists of 12 residues. V was clipped by 4 bases and J by 8 bases, with 9 bases between them. The germline CDR1 and CDR2 sequences are ENHRY and SYGVKD. CDR3 amino acids: CAISGRGDEQFF. DNA for the CDR3: TGTGCCATCAGTGGCAGGGGCGATGAGCAGTTCTTC.

This clone was recorded a few times. The V and J genes are TRBV7-9 and TRBJ2-2; TRBD2 might be the D (6 bases). Trimming cost V 11 bases and J 3 bases, with 7 bases left between them. The CDR3 spans 11 residues. Germline V gene data show CDR1 as SEHNR and CDR2 as FQNEAQ (reference sequence). The CDR3 is CAWRDTGELFF. The CDR3 bases are TGTGCCTGGAGGGACACCGGGGAGCTGTTTTTT.

V gene TRBV19 combines with J gene TRBJ1-2; 7 bases are shared with TRBD1. J lost 2 bases, V lost 4 bases, and 13 bases had no gene match. Per germline, CDR1 LNHDA and CDR2 SQIVND (reference sequence). The CDR3 runs 17 residues. This CDR3 is CASSTRLDRATNYGYTF. CDR3 bases: TGTGCCAGTAGTACCCGGTTAGACAGGGCGACAAACTATGGCTACACCTTC.

This clone occurred once. CDR3 nucleotides: TGTGCCAGCAGCCGAGTCAGGGGGCGTGGGACCGGGGAGCTGTTTTTT. It specifies CASSRVRGRGTGELFF. The chain combines TRBV5-8 with TRBJ2-2, with 8 bases matching TRBD1. J was trimmed by 5 bases and V by 4 bases; bases with no gene match: 10. There are 16 residues in the CDR3. Per germline, CDR1 SGHTS and CDR2 YDEGEE.